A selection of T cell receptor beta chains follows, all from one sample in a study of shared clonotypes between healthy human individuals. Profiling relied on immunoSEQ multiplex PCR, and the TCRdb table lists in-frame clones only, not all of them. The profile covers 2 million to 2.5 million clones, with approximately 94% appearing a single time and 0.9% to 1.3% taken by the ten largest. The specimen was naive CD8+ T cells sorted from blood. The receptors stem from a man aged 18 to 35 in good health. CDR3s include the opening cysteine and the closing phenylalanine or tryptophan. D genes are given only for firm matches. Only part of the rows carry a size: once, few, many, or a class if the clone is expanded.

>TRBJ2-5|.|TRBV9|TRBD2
TGTGCCAGCAGCGTTTCGGGACTAGCGGGGGAGTACCAAGAGACCCAGTACTTC
CASSVSGLAGEYQETQYF
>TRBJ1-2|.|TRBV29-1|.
TGCAGCGTTGAAGGGGCAGGTTTCCTCTATGGCTACACCTTC
CSVEGAGFLYGYTF
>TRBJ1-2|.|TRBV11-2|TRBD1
TGTGCCAGCAGCTTAGGTGGGACAGGGGGCTATGGCTACACCTTC
CASSLGGTGGYGYTF
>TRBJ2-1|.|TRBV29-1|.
TGCAGCGTTGTTAGGCAGGGAATTGAGCAGTTCTTC
CSVVRQGIEQFF
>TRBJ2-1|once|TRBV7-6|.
TGTGCCAGCAGCTTAACTCCGGGACTCCCCCAGGACAATGAGCAGTTCTTC
CASSLTPGLPQDNEQFF
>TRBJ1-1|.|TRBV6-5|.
TGTGCCAGCAGTTACTCGCAAGGGGTGAACACTGAAGCTTTCTTT
CASSYSQGVNTEAFF
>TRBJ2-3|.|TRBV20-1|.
TGCAGGGCTAGCACAGATACGCAGTATTTT
CRASTDTQYF
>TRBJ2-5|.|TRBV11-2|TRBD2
TGTGTCAGCAGCTTGGGACTAGCGGGAGTAGGTGCCCAGTACTTC
CVSSLGLAGVGAQYF
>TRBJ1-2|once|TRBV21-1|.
TGTGCCAGCAGCAAAGGTACCTTCTCCCTTGGTGGCTACACCTTC
CASSKGTFSLGGYTF
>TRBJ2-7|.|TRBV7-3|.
TGTGCCAGCAGCCCTCTACGTGGGGACCGCTTTAGAGAGCAGTACTTC
CASSPLRGDRFREQYF
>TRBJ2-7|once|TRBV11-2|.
TGTGCCAGCAGCTTACCGGACGGCTACGAGCAGTACTTC
CASSLPDGYEQYF
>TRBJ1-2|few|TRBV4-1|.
TGCGCCAGCAGCCAAGGGGACTATGGCTACACCTTC
CASSQGDYGYTF
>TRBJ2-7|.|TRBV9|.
TGTGCCAGCAGCCCCTCAAAGTCAGAGCAGTACTTC
CASSPSKSEQYF
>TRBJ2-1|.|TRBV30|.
TGTGCCTGGATTCAAGAGGGCTACAATGAGCAGTTCTTC
CAWIQEGYNEQFF
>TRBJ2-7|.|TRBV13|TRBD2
TGTGCCAGCAGCTTAGGGCTGGGGGGGGTCCCCTCCTACGAGCAGTACTTC
CASSLGLGGVPSYEQYF
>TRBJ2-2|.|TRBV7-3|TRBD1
TGTGCCAGCAGCAAGGGACAGGGCGGTCACACCGGGGAGCTGTTTTTT
CASSKGQGGHTGELFF
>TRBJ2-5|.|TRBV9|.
TGTGCCAGCAGCGTAGACGGGGCAGGGTTAGAGACCCAGTACTTC
CASSVDGAGLETQYF
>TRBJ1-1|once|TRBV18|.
TGTGCCAGCTCACCATTCGGCCAGATGAACACTGAAGCTTTCTTT
CASSPFGQMNTEAFF
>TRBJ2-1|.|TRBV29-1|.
TGCAGCGTTGAATGGGCCTCGACTCCCAATGAGCAGTTCTTC
CSVEWASTPNEQFF
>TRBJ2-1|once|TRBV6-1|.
TGTGCCAGCAGTCAAGGGGGGTTGTTAGTCTCCTACAATGAGCAGTTCTTC
CASSQGGLLVSYNEQFF
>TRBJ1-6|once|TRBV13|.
TGTGCCAGCAGCGGAAATTCACCCCTCCACTTT
CASSGNSPLHF
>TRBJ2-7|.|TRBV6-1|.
TGTGCCAGCAGTGGGGACCACAGATACGAGCAGTACTTC
CASSGDHRYEQYF
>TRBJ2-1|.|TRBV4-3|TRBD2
TGCGCCAGCAGCCAAGAGGGAGGAGTCGGCGGGAGCTCCTACAATGAGCAGTTCTTC
CASSQEGGVGGSSYNEQFF
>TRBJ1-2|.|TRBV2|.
TGTGCCAGCAGTGACACAGGGACGGGCGGCTACACCTTC
CASSDTGTGGYTF
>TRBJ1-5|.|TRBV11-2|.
TGTGCCAGCAGCTTAGGCAGGGTCGATCAGCCCCAGCATTTT
CASSLGRVDQPQHF
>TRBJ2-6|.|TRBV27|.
TGTGCCAGCAGTCTAATCTCTGGGGCCAACGTCCTGACTTTC
CASSLISGANVLTF
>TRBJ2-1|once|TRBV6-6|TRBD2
TGTGCCAGCTGGACTAGCGGGCAACATGAGCAGTTCTTC
CASWTSGQHEQFF
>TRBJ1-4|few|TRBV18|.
TGTGCCAGCTCACCGTCCGAGAATGAAAAACTGTTTTTT
CASSPSENEKLFF
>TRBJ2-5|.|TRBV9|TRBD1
TGTGCCAGCAGCGTAGGTGGGACAGGGGGTGAGACCCAGTACTTC
CASSVGGTGGETQYF
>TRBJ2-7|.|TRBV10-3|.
TGTGCCATCAGTGATATCGGCCCCCCGGTACCCTACGAGCAGTACTTC
CAISDIGPPVPYEQYF
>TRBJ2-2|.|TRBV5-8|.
TGTGCCAGCAGCCGACACACAGATTCGAACACCGGGGAGCTGTTTTTT
CASSRHTDSNTGELFF
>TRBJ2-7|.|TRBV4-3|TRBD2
TGCGCCAGCAGCCATGGGACTAGCGGCTCCTACGAGCAGTACTTC
CASSHGTSGSYEQYF
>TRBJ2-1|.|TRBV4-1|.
TGCGCCAGCAGCCTGGAAGGGGGCTCCTACAATGAGCAGTTCTTC
CASSLEGGSYNEQFF
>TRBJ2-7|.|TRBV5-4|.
TGTGCCAGCAGCTTGGGGCGGCTGTCGTACGAGCAGTACTTC
CASSLGRLSYEQYF
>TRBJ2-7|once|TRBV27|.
TGTGCCAGCAGTTTATCGTCGGGACCGGGCGCCTACGAGCAGTACTTC
CASSLSSGPGAYEQYF
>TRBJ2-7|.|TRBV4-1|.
TGCGCCAGCAGCCAGGCGGACACCCGCTACGAGCAGTACTTC
CASSQADTRYEQYF
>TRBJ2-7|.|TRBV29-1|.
TGCAGCGTTTATGTGGACCTCCTAGGCGAGCAGTACTTC
CSVYVDLLGEQYF
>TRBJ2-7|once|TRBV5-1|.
TGCGCCAGCAGCTTGGCAGGGGAGAACCTCGAGCAGTACTTC
CASSLAGENLEQYF
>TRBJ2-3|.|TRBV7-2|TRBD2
TGTGCCAGCAGCTTAGCAGCGGGACTAGGGGTAGATACGCAGTATTTT
CASSLAAGLGVDTQYF
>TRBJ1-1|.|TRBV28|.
TGTGCCAGCAGTCCCGGGGGTGTGACTGAAGCTTTCTTT
CASSPGGVTEAFF
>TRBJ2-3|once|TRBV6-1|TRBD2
TGTGCCAGCAGTGAAAAAGTGTGGCTAGCGGGGGGGCCAAACACAGATACGCAGTATTTT
CASSEKVWLAGGPNTDTQYF
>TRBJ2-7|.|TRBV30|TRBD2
TGTGCCTGGAGCGAACTACTAGCGGGAGGGCCCTACGAGCAGTACTTC
CAWSELLAGGPYEQYF
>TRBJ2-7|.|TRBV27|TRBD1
TGTGCCAGCAGCCGGGGACAGGGGACCTACGAGCAGTACTTC
CASSRGQGTYEQYF
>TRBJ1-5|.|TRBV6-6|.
TGTGCCAGCAGCCCCCTAAATGTCGGGCCAGATCAGCCCCAGCATTTT
CASSPLNVGPDQPQHF
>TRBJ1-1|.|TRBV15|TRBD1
TGTGCCACCAGAGGCCAGGGGGAACGGGCGAACACTGAAGCTTTCTTT
CATRGQGERANTEAFF
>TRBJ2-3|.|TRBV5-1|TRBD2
TGCGCCAGCAGCTTGCAGCGGGAGATGATAGATACGCAGTATTTT
CASSLQREMIDTQYF
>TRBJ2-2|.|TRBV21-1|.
TGTGCCAGCAGCGACGGACAGGGTTACACCGGGGAGCTGTTTTTT
CASSDGQGYTGELFF
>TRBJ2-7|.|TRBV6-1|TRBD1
TGTGCCAGCAAATCGACAGGGGGCATCTACGAGCAGTACTTC
CASKSTGGIYEQYF
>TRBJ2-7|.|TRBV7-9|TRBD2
TGTGCCAGCAGCTTAGAAGTAGCGGGAGATGAGCAGTACTTC
CASSLEVAGDEQYF
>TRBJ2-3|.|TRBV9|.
TGTGCCAGCAGCGTAGACTGGGGGGCAGGAGATACGCAGTATTTT
CASSVDWGAGDTQYF
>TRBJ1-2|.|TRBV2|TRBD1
TGTGCCAGCAGTGCCGGGACAGCCTTCTATGGCTACACCTTC
CASSAGTAFYGYTF
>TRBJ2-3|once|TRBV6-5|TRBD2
TGTGCCAGCAGGGCGGGGGGGGCCCCGACAGATACGCAGTATTTT
CASRAGGAPTDTQYF
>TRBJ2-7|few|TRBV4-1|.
TGCGCCAGCAGCCAAGGAGCCTACGAGCAGTACTTC
CASSQGAYEQYF
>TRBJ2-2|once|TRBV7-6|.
TGTGCCAGCAGCTTAGTTAGCGGCCAAAACACCGGGGAGCTGTTTTTT
CASSLVSGQNTGELFF